The 28 T cell receptor beta chains in this list originate from one sample, sequenced in a study of beta chain features in type 1 diabetes. Expressed TCRB transcripts were sequenced because the entire RNA isolate underwent reverse transcription. Method: immunoSEQ multiplex PCR; TCRdb's copy keeps in-frame clones and lacks some. The sample lists just over 150,000 clones; roughly 11% were seen once. Source material: central memory CD4+ T cells from blood. The receptors stem from a man aged 18 to 29 in good health.

The table lists this clone with a few counts. The J gene is TRBJ2-1, the V gene TRBV4-1, with 9 nucleotides matching TRBD1. CDR1 is MGHRA, CDR2 YSYEKL, per germline. The CDR3 totals 14 residues. After removal of 4 bases from V and 5 bases from J, the junction contained 3 bases not matched to a gene. The CDR3 is CASSRRDRDNEQFF. CDR3 DNA sequence: TGCGCCAGCAGCCGCCGGGACAGGGACAATGAGCAGTTCTTC.

The chain combines TRBV5-1 with TRBJ2-3; the match to TRBD2 covers 11 bases. This CDR3 comprises 17 residues. The J segment lost 2 bases and the V segment lost 4 bases, leaving 9 bases of the junction unmatched. Germline CDR1 SGHRS, CDR2 YFSETQ. The CDR3 loop is CASSLFGTSGATDTQYF. The CDR3 DNA sequence: TGCGCCAGCAGCCTATTTGGGACTAGCGGAGCCACAGATACGCAGTATTTT.

This clone appeared a few times. The chain links TRBV9 to TRBJ2-5; TRBD2 matches 7 bases. Per the germline V gene, CDR1 is SGDLS and CDR2 is YYNGEE. V dropped 0 bases and J dropped 4; count of bases not matched to a gene: 6. This CDR3 has 15 amino acids. The CDR3, as DNA: TGTGCCAGCAGCGTAGCCCCAGCGGGAAGAGAGACCCAGTACTTC. It translates to CASSVAPAGRETQYF.

Written as DNA, the CDR3 is TGTGCCAGCAGAAACTATCGAGGCCTCCAAGAGACCCAGTACTTC. This translates into CASRNYRGLQETQYF. V gene TRBV7-2 combines with J gene TRBJ2-5; D is ambiguous. The V end was cut by 6 bases, the J end by 1 base, with 15 bases between. Germline loops: CDR1 SGHTA, CDR2 FQGNSA. The CDR3 totals 15 residues.

The V and J genes are TRBV7-8 and TRBJ1-1; a weak D match, TRBD1 (5 bases). V was trimmed by 3 bases and J by 8 bases, leaving 13 bases between them. There are 13 residues in the CDR3. Per germline, CDR1 SGHVS and CDR2 FQNEAQ. The CDR3 coding sequence is TGTGCCAGCAGCTTGCAGGGTAAAGGCGAAGCTTTCTTT. It translates to CASSLQGKGEAFF.

This clone showed up just a few times. The gene calls are TRBV7-9 and TRBJ2-7; no definite D call. This CDR3 comprises 12 residues. From germline, CDR1 is SEHNR and CDR2 FQNEAQ (reference sequence). V lost 5 bases and J lost 4, with 9 bases in between. CDR3 region: CASSRTVYEQYF. In DNA, the CDR3 is TGTGCCAGCAGCCGTACAGTTTACGAGCAGTACTTC.

This clone has a handful of counts. V is TRBV28 and J is TRBJ2-7, with D perhaps matching TRBD1 (6 bases). Germline CDR1 is MDHEN and CDR2 is SYDVKM. V was clipped by 6 bases and J by 2 bases, with 14 bases between them. The CDR3 loop spans 14 amino acids. The CDR3 region has the DNA TGTGCCAGCAGGTCCGGGACACTCCCCTACGAGCAGTACTTC. It specifies CASRSGTLPYEQYF.

In its sample, this clone was seen a few times. This CDR3 is CASSFGGNTEAFF. The CDR3, as DNA: TGTGCCAGCAGCTTCGGGGGTAACACTGAAGCTTTCTTT. The chain carries TRBV7-9 and TRBJ1-1; possibly TRBD1 for D (5 bases). The length of the CDR3 is 13 residues. Germline values: CDR1 SEHNR, CDR2 FQNEAQ (reference sequence). V was trimmed by 3 bases and J by 2 bases, leaving 7 bases between them.

V is TRBV7-9 and J is TRBJ2-4; a possible D gene is TRBD1 (5 bases). Trimming shortened V by 2 bases and J by 0 bases, and 8 bases separated the two germline ends. Germline assignment: CDR1 SEHNR and CDR2 FQNEAQ (reference sequence). The CDR3 runs 15 residues. The CDR3 nucleotides are TGTGCCAGCAGCTTACAGGGCATAGCCAAAAACATTCAGTACTTC. Translation: CASSLQGIAKNIQYF.

This rearrangement joins TRBV11-2 to TRBJ2-5, with TRBD2 matching 11 bases. V shed 4 bases, J shed 2 bases, and the junction held 6 bases outside the gene matches. The CDR3 covers 16 residues. Germline-derived CDR1 and CDR2 are SGHAT and FQNNGV. Written as DNA, the CDR3 is TGTGCCAGCAGCTCCGGACTAGCGGGCTTACAAGAGACCCAGTACTTC. This codes for CASSSGLAGLQETQYF.

This clone was seen a handful of times. This chain links TRBV10-3 with TRBJ2-1; D is uncertain. The germline V and J ends were trimmed by 3 bases and 4 bases, with 7 bases remaining between them. CDR3 length equals 13 residues. The germline V gene has CDR1 ENHRY and CDR2 SYGVKD. The CDR3 reads CAISEVIYNEQFF. In DNA form, the CDR3 reads TGTGCCATCAGTGAAGTAATTTACAATGAGCAGTTCTTC.

This clone turned up a few times. V and J are TRBV18 and TRBJ2-4, with TRBD2 as a possible D gene (6 bases). V lost 3 bases and J lost 7, with 13 bases in between. Germline lookup yields CDR1 KGHSH and CDR2 LQKENI. The CDR3 sequence is 14 residues long. The CDR3 coding sequence is TGTGCCAGCTCACCCTCAGGTGGAGGGAACATTCAGTACTTC. It encodes CASSPSGGGNIQYF.

This chain connects TRBV28 to TRBJ2-1; D is perhaps TRBD2 (7 bases). This CDR3 spans 14 amino acids. Germline assignment: CDR1 MDHEN and CDR2 SYDVKM. V was trimmed by 5 bases and J by 5 bases, leaving 13 bases between them. The CDR3 DNA reads TGTGCCAGCAGTCCGTGGCGGGGGCACAATGAGCAGTTCTTC. Protein: CASSPWRGHNEQFF.

The chain employs TRBV5-1 and TRBJ2-1; the match to TRBD2 covers 9 bases. Germline CDR1 reads SGHRS; CDR2 reads YFSETQ. The J segment lost 4 bases and the V segment lost 6 bases, leaving 8 bases of the junction unmatched. The CDR3 length is 15 residues. The CDR3 here is CASTPRGGGYNEQFF. CDR3 coding DNA: TGCGCCAGCACCCCCCGCGGGGGGGGATACAATGAGCAGTTCTTC.

J is TRBJ2-7 and V is TRBV9; TRBD2 might be the D (5 bases). CDR3 size: 14 residues. From germline, CDR1 is SGDLS and CDR2 YYNGEE. The V end was cut by 3 bases, the J end by 2 bases, with 12 bases between. CDR3 residues: CASSGAGEAYEQYF. The CDR3 nucleotides read TGTGCCAGCAGCGGGGCGGGTGAGGCCTACGAGCAGTACTTC.

In regard to this clone: Other DNA sequences in this specimen translate into the identical CDR3. The chain carries TRBV6-5 and TRBJ2-7, with D tentatively TRBD1 (6 bases). The CDR3 is 11 amino acids. Per the germline V gene, CDR1 is MNHEY and CDR2 is SVGAGI. Trimming pared 4 bases from V and 6 bases from J, leaving 7 bases between. The CDR3 region is CASSWGREQYF. The CDR3 DNA reads as TGTGCCAGCAGTTGGGGGCGCGAGCAGTACTTC.

The chain joins TRBV2 to TRBJ1-1; possible D gene TRBD1, 5 bases. Trimming pared 4 bases from V and 5 bases from J, leaving 17 bases between. Germline loops: CDR1 SNHLY, CDR2 FYNNEI. The length of the CDR3 is 15 residues. DNA of the CDR3: TGTGCCAGCAGTGGGTATGAGGGGTTTGGGACTGAAGCTTTCTTT. Translated, it gives CASSGYEGFGTEAFF.

This clone has a handful of counts. The chain carries TRBV7-2 and TRBJ1-1, with 9 nucleotides matching TRBD1. The CDR3 totals 15 residues. CDR1 is SGHTA and CDR2 is FQGNSA in the germline V gene. The J segment lost 1 base and the V segment lost 6 bases, leaving 6 bases of the junction unmatched. CDR3 loop: CASSPRDRANTEAFF. CDR3 in DNA: TGTGCCAGCAGTCCCCGGGACAGGGCGAACACTGAAGCTTTCTTT.

This clone was observed at least ten times. The V and J genes are TRBV6-6 and TRBJ1-5, with unresolved D. Germline loops: CDR1 MNHNY, CDR2 SVGAGI (reference sequence). Trimming took off 2 bases at V and 11 bases at J, with 13 bases between the two ends. This CDR3 contains 13 residues. CDR3 protein: CASSYVRLEAQHF. CDR3 nucleotides: TGTGCCAGCAGTTACGTCCGTTTGGAAGCCCAGCATTTT.

This clone has just a few counts. V usage is TRBV7-3 and J usage is TRBJ2-1; the match to TRBD2 covers 13 bases. The V gene end was trimmed by 5 bases and the J gene end by 4 bases; junction bases not matched to a gene: 5. The CDR3 consists of 16 residues. Germline V lookup: CDR1 SGHTA, CDR2 FQGTGA. The CDR3 region has the DNA TGTGCCAGCAGCCTCTCGACTAGCGGGGGGTACAATGAGCAGTTCTTC. Its translation: CASSLSTSGGYNEQFF.

The chain has TRBV6-1 and TRBJ2-7; D possibly corresponds to TRBD2 (6 bases). The CDR3 is made up of 15 amino acids. Germline values: CDR1 MNHNS, CDR2 SASEGT. V lost 3 bases to trimming and J lost 0 bases, with 12 bases between them. The CDR3 nucleotides are TGTGCCAGCAGTGATAGTCTGGGGGGCTCCTACGAGCAGTACTTC. Translation: CASSDSLGGSYEQYF.

The chain is built from TRBV30 and TRBJ1-2, with 9 bases identical to TRBD1. V shed 1 base and J 6 bases; nucleotides not matched to a gene: 9. The CDR3 is 15 residues long. The V gene's germline CDR1 is GTSNPN and CDR2 SVGIG (reference sequence). The CDR3 DNA reads as TGTGCCTGGAGTGCTAAAGGACAGGGGTGGAATGGCTACACCTTC. It encodes CAWSAKGQGWNGYTF.

The chain recombines TRBV6-5 with TRBJ2-1; 12 positions match TRBD1. Germline V gene data show CDR1 as MNHEY and CDR2 as SVGAGI. V lost 5 bases to trimming and J lost 4 bases; unmatched junction nucleotides: 3. The CDR3 has 15 residues. CDR3 nucleotides: TGTGCCAGCAGTAGGGACAGGGGGCTGTACAATGAGCAGTTCTTC. Its protein is CASSRDRGLYNEQFF.

This clone has more than one count but fewer than ten. CDR3 protein: CATSLLSGSGTRFYQETQYF. The CDR3 region has the DNA TGTGCCACCAGCTTACTAAGTGGTTCCGGGACTAGGTTCTACCAAGAGACCCAGTACTTC. This chain uses TRBV15 with TRBJ2-5, with 8 positions matching TRBD2. CDR1 and CDR2 (germline): LNHNV, YYDKDF (reference sequence). Trimming took 5 bases from V and 0 from J; bases not matched to a gene: 20. This CDR3 region has 20 residues.

The sample holds a few counts of this clone. The genes are TRBV29-1 and TRBJ1-5; a weak D match, TRBD1 (6 bases). CDR3 length: 14 amino acids. The V end was cut by 6 bases, the J end by 6 bases, with 18 bases between. The germline V gene encodes CDR1 SQVTM and CDR2 ANQGSEA. The DNA for the CDR3 is TGCAGCGTCGCTCTACAGGGTGTTAGTCAGCCCCAGCATTTT. Its translation is CSVALQGVSQPQHF.

This chain uses TRBV2 with TRBJ1-6; D is perhaps TRBD1 (5 bases). The length of the CDR3 is 12 residues. The germline gives CDR1 SNHLY, CDR2 FYNNEI. With 11 bases removed from V and 9 bases from J, the gap between germline ends came to 14 bases. The CDR3 coding sequence is TGTGCCGTCGGGACCAAGTTTTCACCCCTCCACTTT. Translation gives CAVGTKFSPLHF.

In its sample, this clone was seen a few times. The rearrangement links TRBV4-3 to TRBJ1-1; no clear D gene. The ends were cut back, 4 bases at V and 1 base at J, with 10 bases in the middle. The germline gives CDR1 LGHNA, CDR2 YSLEER. This CDR3 contains 14 residues. The CDR3 DNA reads as TGCGCCAGCAGCCTAGGTGGGCGGAACACTGAAGCTTTCTTT. Translation: CASSLGGRNTEAFF.

This clone showed up many times. J is TRBJ1-2 and V is TRBV28; no reliable D call. The germline V and J ends were trimmed by 8 bases and 3 bases, with 7 bases remaining between them. Germline values: CDR1 MDHEN, CDR2 SYDVKM. The CDR3 is 11 residues long. This CDR3 is CASRAYYGYTF. The CDR3 nucleotides read TGTGCCAGCCGGGCCTACTATGGCTACACCTTC.